The TCR beta chain described here comes from a study of T cell repertoires in cytomegalovirus infection. Study details: Public TCR beta signatures provided an indication of both CMV infection and a matching HLA type.

CDR1 is SQVTM and CDR2 is ANQGSEA in the germline V gene. J was trimmed by 4 bases and V by 7 bases; bases with no gene match: 6. The CDR3 covers 12 residues. From the reads, TCRdb called clonotypes with MiXCR, one entry per CDR3 protein. The sample includes about 130,000 distinct CDR3 sequences, about 10% of them seen just once. To note about this clonotype: Its antigen is undetermined.

Study-level points and caveats: Carriage of CMV together with the relevant HLA was identifiable through cumulative public TCR beta family frequency.

The clonotype comes from a human donor in good health (CMV status not recorded). Some clones in this sample may be carry-over from other donors' samples. The J gene is TRBJ1-2, the V gene TRBV29-1, with TRBD1 matching 7 bases. Sequencing used PBMCs. In DNA, the CDR3 is TGCAGCGCCCGGGACAGTTTCTATGGCTACACCTTC. Amino acid sequence: CSARDSFYGYTF.